What follows are 14 T cell receptor beta chains derived from one specimen sequenced in a study of blood T cell repertoires in COVID-19. Method: immunoSEQ multiplex PCR; TCRdb's copy keeps in-frame clones and lacks some. Altogether some 330,000 clones are present, roughly 80% being singletons, with the ten largest covering 5.1%. Sequenced input: PBMCs or T cells enriched from blood (not recorded which). The receptors stem from a woman aged 45-65 years who had recovered from COVID-19.

The chain joins TRBV27 to TRBJ1-2; the D gene is possibly TRBD1 (5 bases). Germline V gene lookup returns CDR1 MNHEY and CDR2 SMNVEV (reference sequence). CDR3 length: 17 residues. V dropped 3 bases and J dropped 5 bases, with 22 bases sitting between them. The CDR3, as DNA: TGTGCCAGCAGTTTTTCCCCCCCAGGGAGGTTGGGGTATGGCTACACCTTC. Encoded protein: CASSFSPPGRLGYGYTF.

The V gene is TRBV7-9, the J gene TRBJ2-1; 8 nucleotides line up with TRBD1. V shed 6 bases and J 5 bases; nucleotides not matched to a gene: 9. CDR3 length: 15 residues. CDR1 and CDR2 (germline): SEHNR, FQNEAQ (reference sequence). The CDR3 region is CASSSLLDRDNEQFF. The CDR3 DNA reads TGTGCCAGCAGTTCTCTATTGGACAGGGACAATGAGCAGTTCTTC.

The genes are TRBV7-9 and TRBJ1-4; TRBD1 agrees at 10 bases. The ends lost 4 bases at V and 8 bases at J; junction bases unmatched: 7. This CDR3 contains 15 residues. Per the germline V gene, CDR1 is SEHNR and CDR2 is FQNEAQ (reference sequence). The CDR3 loop is CASSSTDRGGEKLFF. CDR3 nucleotides: TGTGCCAGCAGCTCAACGGACAGGGGGGGAGAAAAACTGTTTTTT.

V usage is TRBV6-5 and J usage is TRBJ1-1; 8 positions agree with TRBD1. Germline values: CDR1 MNHEY, CDR2 SVGAGI. There are 15 residues in the CDR3. V trimming: 1 base; J trimming: 5 bases; junction bases outside the gene matches: 6. CDR3 residues: CASSYFYQGATEAFF. CDR3 nucleotides: TGTGCCAGCAGTTACTTCTATCAGGGGGCAACTGAAGCTTTCTTT.

The V gene is TRBV11-3, the J gene TRBJ2-7; a possible D gene is TRBD2 (5 bases). V was pared by 4 bases and J by 6 bases, with 22 bases between. The CDR3 has 16 amino acids. Germline V gene data show CDR1 as SGHNT and CDR2 as YENEEA. CDR3 sequence (DNA): TGTGCCAGCAGCTCCGCTGAATGGACCGGGATACGCGAGCAGTACTTC. Translating gives CASSSAEWTGIREQYF.

V gene TRBV9 combines with J gene TRBJ1-6, with a possible D match to TRBD1 (5 bases). V lost 0 bases, J lost 9 bases, and 13 bases lay in between. Germline CDR1 reads SGDLS; CDR2 reads YYNGEE. CDR3 length: 15 residues. CDR3 DNA sequence: TGTGCCAGCAGCGTAGACCCCAGGGTTGGTTCACCCCTCCACTTT. This gives the protein CASSVDPRVGSPLHF.

In its sample, this clone was seen a few times. The same CDR3 also results from other DNA sequences found in this sample. The chain uses TRBV18 and TRBJ1-5; D is perhaps TRBD1 (6 bases). Germline-derived CDR1 and CDR2 are KGHSH and LQKENI. Trimming took 1 base from V and 4 from J, leaving 8 bases between them. This CDR3 has 14 amino acids. CDR3 DNA: TGTGCCAGCTCACCACGCCAGGGGAATCAGCCCCAGCATTTT. Translation gives CASSPRQGNQPQHF.

V is TRBV27 and J is TRBJ1-6; 8 positions match TRBD1. V dropped 6 bases and J dropped 0; count of bases not matched to a gene: 7. There are 17 residues in the CDR3. Looked up from germline, CDR1 is MNHEY and CDR2 is SMNVEV (reference sequence). The CDR3 nucleotides read TGTGCCAGCAGGTCGACAGGGGAAAGCTCCTATAATTCACCCCTCCACTTT. This sequence encodes CASRSTGESSYNSPLHF.

V and J are TRBV11-3 and TRBJ2-3, with 7 bases fitting TRBD1. The CDR3 contains 17 residues. V shed 1 base, J shed 0 bases, and the junction held 7 bases outside the gene matches. CDR1 is SGHNT, CDR2 YENEEA, per germline. CDR3 coding DNA: TGTGCCAGCAGCTTAGGGACAGGTTCTCGTAGCACAGATACGCAGTATTTT. It codes for CASSLGTGSRSTDTQYF.

This clone was detected only once. This chain uses TRBV5-5 with TRBJ2-5; 7 nucleotides line up with TRBD2. There are 13 residues in the CDR3. With V trimmed by 4 bases and J by 3 bases, 3 bases remained unmatched. CDR1 is SGHKS and CDR2 is YYEKEE in the germline V gene (reference sequence). CDR3 protein: CASSPRGEETQYF. The DNA for the CDR3 is TGTGCCAGCAGCCCCCGGGGGGAAGAGACCCAGTACTTC. Full variable domain (rest looked up from reference TRBV5-5 and TRBJ2-5): DAGVTQSPTHLIKTRGQQVTLRCSPISGHKSVSWYQQVLGQGPQFIFQYYEKEERGRGNFPDRFSARQFPNYSSELNVNALLLGDSALYLCASSPRGEETQYFGPGTRLLVL.

The rearrangement joins TRBV7-7 to TRBJ1-1, with D possibly being TRBD1 (5 bases). Trimming took off 5 bases at V and 1 base at J, with 14 bases between the two ends. This CDR3 is built from 15 residues. Germline-derived CDR1 and CDR2 are SSHAT and FNYEAQ (reference sequence). CDR3 nucleotides: TGTGCCAGCAGCCCCGTGGGGCCGTCGAACACTGAAGCTTTCTTT. The encoded protein is CASSPVGPSNTEAFF. The variable domain in full, with the rest retrieved from reference TRBV7-7 and TRBJ1-1, is GAGVSQSPRYKVTKRGQDVTLRCDPISSHATLYWYQQALGQGPEFLTYFNYEAQPDKSGLPSDRFSAERPEGSISTLTIQRTEQRDSAMYRCASSPVGPSNTEAFFGQGTRLTVV.

The rearrangement joins TRBV20-1 to TRBJ1-2, with 8 positions matching TRBD1. Germline CDR1 reads DFQATT; CDR2 reads SNEGSKA (reference sequence). V lost 3 bases, J lost 5 bases, and 5 bases stayed unmatched. The CDR3 totals 13 residues. CDR3 loop: CSASQGAGYGYTF. The CDR3 nucleotides are TGCAGTGCTAGTCAGGGGGCTGGGTATGGCTACACCTTC.

The chain recombines TRBV6-5 with TRBJ1-1; 7 nucleotides agree with TRBD1. This CDR3 is 16 amino acids long. V was pared by 2 bases and J by 5 bases, with 11 bases of the junction left unmatched. Germline CDR1 is MNHEY and CDR2 is SVGAGI. The CDR3 bases are TGTGCCAGCAGTTACCACAGGGGCCGAGCAGGGACTGAAGCTTTCTTT. Residues: CASSYHRGRAGTEAFF.

This clone was counted a single time. V and J are TRBV5-4 and TRBJ2-1; a possible D gene is TRBD1 (5 bases). V was trimmed by 1 base and J by 3 bases, leaving 8 bases between them. This CDR3 is 14 amino acids long. Germline V gene lookup returns CDR1 SGHNT and CDR2 YYREEE (reference sequence). The CDR3 DNA sequence: TGTGCCAGCAGCTTGAGGGGCTACTACAATGAGCAGTTCTTC. It codes for CASSLRGYYNEQFF.